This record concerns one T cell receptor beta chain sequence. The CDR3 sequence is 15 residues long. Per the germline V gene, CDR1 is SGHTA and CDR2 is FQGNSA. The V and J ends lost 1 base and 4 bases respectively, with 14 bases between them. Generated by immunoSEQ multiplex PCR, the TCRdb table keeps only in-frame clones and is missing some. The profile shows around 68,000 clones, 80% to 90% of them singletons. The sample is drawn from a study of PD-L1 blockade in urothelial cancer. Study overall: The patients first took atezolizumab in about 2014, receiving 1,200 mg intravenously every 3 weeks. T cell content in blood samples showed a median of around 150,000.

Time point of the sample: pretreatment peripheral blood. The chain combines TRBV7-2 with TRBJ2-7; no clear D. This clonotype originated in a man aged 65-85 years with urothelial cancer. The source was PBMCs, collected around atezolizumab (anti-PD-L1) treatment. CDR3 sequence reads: CASSLVVGIGYEQYF. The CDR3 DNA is TGTGCCAGCAGCTTAGTGGTAGGCATCGGGTACGAGCAGTACTTC.